The 30 T cell receptor beta chains in this list originate from one sample, sequenced in a study of early T cells in non-severe SARS-CoV-2 infection. TCRdb independently ran MiXCR on the 5' RACE reads; one entry per CDR3 protein. The profile covers 20,000 to 30,000 distinct CDR3 sequences, with less than 7% appearing a single time and less than 2.5% taken by the ten largest. Sequences were obtained from whole blood. All receptors derive from an adult who was a healthcare worker with PCR-confirmed SARS-CoV-2 infection or an uninfected control (not recorded which).

This clonotype was counted only a few times. The V and J genes are TRBV20-1 and TRBJ1-5; D is ambiguous. This CDR3 comprises 12 residues. Germline assignment: CDR1 DFQATT and CDR2 SNEGSKA (reference sequence). Trimming cost V 4 bases and J 7 bases, with 11 bases left between them. The CDR3 DNA reads as TGCAGTGCTATTTTGGGTGGACAGCCCCAGCATTTT. This codes for CSAILGGQPQHF.

By its share, this clonotype is medium-sized. This chain uses TRBV12-3 or TRBV12-4 with TRBJ1-1; D may be TRBD1 (5 bases). Trimming removed 1 base at V and 0 bases at J, with 9 bases between. The CDR3 loop spans 15 amino acids. The CDR3 reads CASSLVAGMNTEAFF. The CDR3 DNA sequence: TGTGCCAGCAGTTTAGTGGCAGGGATGAACACTGAAGCTTTCTTT.

This clonotype was counted many times. The rearrangement joins TRBV4-1 to TRBJ2-1; 7 bases are a match to TRBD1. Germline V gene data show CDR1 as MGHRA and CDR2 as YSYEKL. The V segment lost 1 base and the J segment 3 bases; nucleotides outside the gene matches: 9. The CDR3 is made up of 17 amino acids. CDR3 sequence: CASSQVLGTEIYNEQFF. The CDR3 nucleotides read TGCGCCAGCAGCCAAGTGCTCGGGACAGAGATCTACAATGAGCAGTTCTTC.

This clonotype was observed many times. The V call is TRBV5-1, the J call TRBJ1-3; perhaps TRBD1 as D (5 bases). CDR3 size: 14 residues. CDR1 is SGHRS, CDR2 YFSETQ, per germline. V lost 6 bases and J 2 bases, leaving 12 bases between the germline ends. DNA of the CDR3: TGCGCCAGCACCAGGGATTCGGCTGGAAACACCATATATTTT. The encoded protein is CASTRDSAGNTIYF. The whole variable domain, remainder taken from reference TRBV5-1 and TRBJ1-3, is KAGVTQTPRYLIKTRGQQVTLSCSPISGHRSVSWYQQTPGQGLQFLFEYFSETQRNKGNFPGRFSGRQFSNSRSEMNVSTLELGDSALYLCASTRDSAGNTIYFGEGSWLTVV.

The genes are TRBV2 and TRBJ2-3, with TRBD1 identical over 9 bases. CDR3 length: 15 amino acids. J was trimmed by 2 bases and V by 4 bases; bases with no gene match: 4. The germline V gene encodes CDR1 SNHLY and CDR2 FYNNEI. Here the CDR3 reads CASSAGTGHTDTQYF. CDR3 coding DNA: TGTGCCAGCAGTGCCGGGACAGGGCACACAGATACGCAGTATTTT.

This clonotype is medium-sized within its sample. The chain uses TRBV4-1 and TRBJ1-2; maybe TRBD1 (5 bases). The germline V gene has CDR1 MGHRA and CDR2 YSYEKL. The CDR3 totals 16 residues. The V gene lost 6 bases and the J gene lost 1 base, with 18 bases spanning the gap. The CDR3 region has the DNA TGCGCCAGCAGAAGGGAGCCTGGGGGAAATAACTATGGCTACACCTTC. Protein product: CASRREPGGNNYGYTF.

As for this clonotype: This may stem from a read error, because a much larger clone lies one nucleotide away. It is likely a read error, because the conserved phenylalanine at the end of the CDR3 is missing. The gene calls are TRBV20-1 and TRBJ2-7; 7 nucleotides agree with TRBD2. Trimming at V came to 2 bases and at J to 6 bases, leaving 7 bases not matched to a gene. Germline CDR1 reads DFQATT; CDR2 reads SNEGSKA (reference sequence). The CDR3 sequence is 13 residues long. CDR3 sequence (DNA): TGCAGTGCTAGATCCCGGGGGGAACCCGAGCAGTACCTC. Protein sequence: CSARSRGEPEQYL.

This clonotype was observed many times. The chain carries TRBV2 and TRBJ2-3; either TRBD1 or TRBD2 may supply D (6 bases each). The germline V gene encodes CDR1 SNHLY and CDR2 FYNNEI. V was shortened by 10 bases and J by 8 bases, with 22 bases between the two germline ends. The CDR3 sequence is 14 residues long. The CDR3 spells CATSPLLEGGTQYF. In DNA, the CDR3 is TGTGCCACCAGCCCTCTTCTAGAGGGGGGTACGCAGTATTTT.

The table lists this clonotype with a few counts. The V and J genes are TRBV7-8 and TRBJ1-6; 8 bases map to TRBD1. The CDR3 runs to 13 residues. Unmatched junction bases numbered 3, after V lost 4 bases and J lost 10 bases. In germline, CDR1 is SGHVS, CDR2 FQNEAQ. This CDR3 reads CASSYDRGSPLHF. The CDR3 DNA sequence: TGTGCCAGCAGCTACGACAGGGGATCACCCCTCCACTTT.

This clonotype appeared many times. V usage is TRBV18 and J usage is TRBJ1-1; D remains ambiguous. CDR1 and CDR2 from the germline V gene are KGHSH and LQKENI. The V end lost 4 bases, the J end lost 2 bases, and 11 bases lay between the germline ends. The CDR3 is 14 amino acids. CDR3 bases: TGTGCCAGCTCACAAAATCGGCAAAACACTGAAGCTTTCTTT. Its translation is CASSQNRQNTEAFF.

This chain joins TRBV28 and TRBJ2-1, with D uncertain. The CDR3 consists of 14 residues. Trimming pared 7 bases from V and 0 bases from J, leaving 10 bases between. In germline, CDR1 is MDHEN, CDR2 SYDVKM. CDR3: CASTLQSSYNEQFF. CDR3 DNA sequence: TGTGCCAGCACCCTGCAGAGCTCCTACAATGAGCAGTTCTTC. The complete variable domain, with remaining parts taken from reference TRBV28 and TRBJ2-1, reads DVKVTQSSRYLVKRTGEKVFLECVQDMDHENMFWYRQDPGLGLRLIYFSYDVKMKEKGDIPEGYSVSREKKERFSLILESASTNQTSMYLCASTLQSSYNEQFFGPGTRLTVL.

The CDR3 sequence is CASCGTVTCTF. CDR3 in DNA: TGCGCCAGCTGCGGGACAGTTACCTGCACCTTC. V and J are TRBV10-1 and TRBJ1-2; 7 bases agree with TRBD1. This CDR3 comprises 11 residues. J gave up 13 bases and V 8 bases, and 10 bases lay outside the gene matches. The germline CDR1 and CDR2 sequences are WNHNN and SYGVQD (reference sequence).

This clonotype was seen many times. The chain has TRBV5-4 and TRBJ2-3; the match to TRBD2 covers 8 bases. Germline V CDR1 and CDR2: SGHNT, YYREEE (reference sequence). The V segment lost 4 bases and the J segment 2 bases; nucleotides outside the gene matches: 6. The CDR3 is made up of 15 amino acids. The CDR3 nucleotides are TGTGCCAGCAGCACAGAAGCGGGGGCCACAGATACGCAGTATTTT. This translates into CASSTEAGATDTQYF.

The table lists this clonotype with many counts. The chain couples TRBV29-1 to TRBJ2-7; D remains ambiguous. CDR1 and CDR2 (germline): SQVTM, ANQGSEA. The CDR3 length is 11 residues. The V and J ends lost 4 bases and 3 bases respectively, with 7 bases between them. The CDR3 DNA is TGCAGCGTTGCCTCCGGCTACGAGCAGTACTTC. Protein product: CSVASGYEQYF.

J is TRBJ2-7 and V is TRBV2; TRBD1 agrees at 9 bases. Germline V CDR1 and CDR2: SNHLY, FYNNEI. Trimming took 6 bases from V and 4 from J; bases not matched to a gene: 7. The CDR3 totals 14 residues. The CDR3 nucleotides are TGTGCCAGCAGACCTGGGACAGGGCGATACGAGCAGTACTTC. It is translated as CASRPGTGRYEQYF.

J is TRBJ2-7 and V is TRBV20-1; possible D gene TRBD2, 5 bases. Trimming pared 1 base from V and 5 bases from J, leaving 12 bases between. This CDR3 comprises 13 residues. CDR1 is DFQATT and CDR2 is SNEGSKA in the germline V gene (reference sequence). The DNA for the CDR3 is TGCAGTGCTAGAGGACTGCTAGCCCACGAGCAGTACTTC. The encoded protein is CSARGLLAHEQYF.

The table lists this clonotype with many counts. The V and J genes are TRBV10-3 and TRBJ1-1; 8 bases are a match to TRBD1. The CDR3 is 12 residues long. The junction had 0 bases not matched to a gene; V was cut back by 6 bases and J by 3 bases. Germline V gene lookup returns CDR1 ENHRY and CDR2 SYGVKD. The CDR3 coding sequence is TGTGCCATCAGGACAGGGGACACTGAAGCTTTCTTT. Its translation: CAIRTGDTEAFF.

The chain uses TRBV7-9 and TRBJ2-4; D is uncertain. The CDR3 contains 15 residues. Between the trimmed V and J ends, which lost 1 base and 4 bases, there was a span of 11 bases. Germline CDR1 reads SEHNR; CDR2 reads FQNEAQ (reference sequence). CDR3 in DNA: TGTGCCAGCAGCTTAGGGACGGTGGGGAAAAACATTCAGTACTTC. It encodes CASSLGTVGKNIQYF.

This clonotype was detected only a few times. V is TRBV3-1 and J is TRBJ2-1, with D uncertain. Germline V gives CDR1 LGHDT, CDR2 YNNKEL (reference sequence). The CDR3 spans 13 residues. The V and J ends lost 4 bases and 0 bases respectively, with 4 bases between them. CDR3 nucleotides: TGTGCCAGCAGCCGTTTCTCCTACAATGAGCAGTTCTTC. Translated: CASSRFSYNEQFF.

This clonotype was detected ten times or more. The chain couples TRBV11-2 to TRBJ2-4, with D tentatively TRBD1 (6 bases). Germline loops: CDR1 SGHAT, CDR2 FQNNGV. This CDR3 has 16 residues. The V end lost 5 bases, the J end lost 3 bases, and 17 bases lay between the germline ends. The CDR3 sequence: CASSPHGQSFKNIQYF. The CDR3 coding sequence is TGTGCCAGCAGCCCCCACGGACAGTCCTTCAAAAACATTCAGTACTTC.

This clonotype was recorded at least ten times. This chain uses TRBV7-8 with TRBJ1-3, with D tentatively TRBD1 (6 bases). The CDR3 length is 18 residues. Germline CDR1 reads SGHVS; CDR2 reads FQNEAQ. V gave up 1 base and J gave up 0 bases, with 16 bases separating them. The CDR3: CASSLGVGQTYSGNTIYF. The CDR3 nucleotides are TGTGCCAGCAGCTTAGGGGTCGGACAGACCTACTCTGGAAACACCATATATTTT.

This clonotype has just a few counts. The chain joins TRBV7-9 to TRBJ2-7; 7 nucleotides agree with TRBD1. The CDR3 is made up of 16 amino acids. The trim removed 1 base at V and 3 bases at J, leaving 9 bases unmatched. Germline assignment: CDR1 SEHNR and CDR2 FQNEAQ (reference sequence). CDR3 protein: CASSLVVGQAIYEQYF. Here the CDR3 DNA reads TGTGCCAGCAGCTTAGTGGTCGGACAGGCGATCTACGAGCAGTACTTC.

This clonotype came up many times. The chain carries TRBV5-1 and TRBJ2-5; weak D call: TRBD1 (6 bases). This CDR3 is 13 amino acids long. The germline V gene encodes CDR1 SGHRS and CDR2 YFSETQ. V was clipped by 3 bases and J by 3 bases, with 9 bases between them. The CDR3 sequence is CASSSGQKETQYF. CDR3 DNA sequence: TGCGCCAGCAGCTCCGGACAGAAAGAGACCCAGTACTTC.

This clonotype was recorded at least ten times. The chain uses TRBV5-1 and TRBJ1-1, with 7 bases fitting TRBD1. Looked up from germline, CDR1 is SGHRS and CDR2 is YFSETQ. There are 13 residues in the CDR3. The junction had 2 bases not matched to a gene; V was cut back by 1 base and J by 5 bases. Here the CDR3 DNA reads TGCGCCAGCAGCTTGCAGGGGGGTACTGAAGCTTTCTTT. This sequence encodes CASSLQGGTEAFF.

Only a few counts were recorded for this clonotype. The rearrangement joins TRBV28 to TRBJ2-1; D tentatively reads TRBD1 or TRBD2 (5 bases each). CDR3 length: 12 amino acids. Trimming cost V 4 bases and J 13 bases, with 14 bases left between them. CDR1 is MDHEN, CDR2 SYDVKM, per germline. The CDR3 here is CASSSGTLPQFF. The CDR3 DNA follows: TGTGCCAGCAGTTCTGGGACCCTCCCCCAGTTCTTC.

This clonotype appeared a few times. The chain recombines TRBV6-2 or TRBV6-3 with TRBJ2-7; unclear D gene. Between the trimmed V and J ends, which lost 2 bases and 3 bases, there was a span of 8 bases. This CDR3 has 13 residues. The V gene's germline CDR1 is MNHEY and CDR2 SVGEGT. The CDR3 bases are TGTGCCAGCAGTTACCTAAACTACTACGAGCAGTACTTC. Translating it yields CASSYLNYYEQYF.

This clonotype was recorded at least ten times. V gene TRBV7-9 combines with J gene TRBJ1-4; D uncertain. The ends were cut back, 3 bases at V and 6 bases at J, with 11 bases in the middle. The length of the CDR3 is 14 residues. The germline V gene has CDR1 SEHNR and CDR2 FQNEAQ (reference sequence). CDR3 sequence reads: CASSFAKRDEKLFF. DNA for the CDR3: TGTGCCAGCAGCTTTGCCAAGAGGGATGAAAAACTGTTTTTT.

This clonotype was counted ten times or more. V usage is TRBV20-1 and J usage is TRBJ1-1; TRBD1 is a possible D gene (6 bases). Looked up from germline, CDR1 is DFQATT and CDR2 is SNEGSKA (reference sequence). Trimming took off 7 bases at V and 7 bases at J, with 16 bases between the two ends. The CDR3 loop spans 12 amino acids. The CDR3 DNA reads TGCAGTGGCCGCCGGGGGCTTGATGAAGCTTTCTTT. Its protein product is CSGRRGLDEAFF.

This clonotype was detected many times. The rearrangement links TRBV6-5 to TRBJ1-1; perhaps TRBD1 as D (5 bases). The CDR3 consists of 14 residues. The V end lost 8 bases, the J end lost 1 base, and 14 bases lay between the germline ends. Per germline, CDR1 MNHEY and CDR2 SVGAGI. CDR3 sequence: CASLPRGGNTEAFF. The CDR3 nucleotides read TGTGCCAGCCTCCCACGGGGGGGGAACACTGAAGCTTTCTTT.

This clonotype has a handful of counts. The chain has TRBV24-1 and TRBJ2-3; 13 bases are a match to TRBD2. The CDR3 sequence is 21 residues long. Losses at the gene ends were 3 bases for V and 0 bases for J; bases not matched to a gene: 14. Per the germline V gene, CDR1 is KGHDR and CDR2 is SFDVKD. The CDR3 DNA sequence: TGTGCCACCAGTGATCCCTACTTCGGGACTAGCGGGGCCACTAGCACAGATACGCAGTATTTT. Translated: CATSDPYFGTSGATSTDTQYF.